This T cell receptor (beta chain) was found in a study of T-cell reconstitution after alpha-beta-depleted transplantation in children. Findings and limits, study-wide: Diversity and T-cell counts at one year after transplant derived mostly from new T cells. For some patients, TCRbeta diversity was high at day 60 because of recipient T cells and thymic progenitors that survived. Roughly two months post-transplant, alpha-beta T cells reportedly originated from several hundred graft clones that had expanded.

This CDR3 has 14 residues. With 4 bases removed from V and 1 base from J, the gap between germline ends came to 9 bases. The V gene's germline CDR1 is SGHRS and CDR2 YFSETQ. Many counts were recorded for this clonotype. Its specificity is not known. Unique molecular identifiers were used in preparing the TCRbeta library. TCRdb independently ran MiXCR on the PCR reads; one entry per CDR3 protein. The data contain hundreds of thousands of distinct CDR3 sequences, 10% to 15% of them singletons. The TCR sequence derives from a male patient aged 10 to 17 who had a stem cell transplant for acute myeloid leukemia, so the T cells may come from the graft donor. The chain employs TRBV5-1 and TRBJ2-1; TRBD2 might be the D (6 bases). The sample here was PBMCs, mostly from graft donor cells, taken 360 days after TCRalphabeta/CD19-depleted stem cell transplant. In nucleotides, the CDR3 is TGCGCCAGCAGCCGGGAGATATCCTACAATGAGCAGTTCTTC. Translating it yields CASSREISYNEQFF.